This T cell receptor beta chain was obtained from a study of shared clonotypes between healthy human individuals. The data were produced by immunoSEQ multiplex PCR, yet TCRdb's version contains in-frame clones alone and is incomplete. In the table there are 2 million to 2.5 million clones, approximately 95% of which are singletons. Overall study findings and caveats: A limitation of the genetic and exposure-history diversity represented arose from few donors. Sequencing depth was predicted to influence how clonotypes are shared among donors.

In regard to this clone: The target antigen is unknown.

The germline gives CDR1 SGHDT, CDR2 YYEEEE. The length of the CDR3 is 12 residues. Trimming took 2 bases from V and 10 from J, leaving 12 bases between them. Sequencing was carried out using naive CD4+ T cells from PBMCs. The subset was: CD45RA+ positively selected. V gene TRBV5-6 combines with J gene TRBJ1-2, with D unresolved. This sequence originates from a man younger than 35 in good health. Some clones in this sample may be carry-over from other donors' samples. CDR3 region: CASSFGVSDYTF. Here the CDR3 DNA reads TGTGCCAGCAGCTTCGGGGTGAGCGACTACACCTTC.